This T cell receptor beta chain was identified in a study of cytomegalovirus exposure and HLA in healthy donors. Both 60 Vbeta primers and 13 Jbeta primers went into the PCR. Assay used: immunoSEQ multiplex PCR; TCRdb lists only in-frame clones, some missing. This sample has some 250,000 clones; about 81% occur once, and the top ten carry around 5.7%. V was clipped by 4 bases and J by 2 bases, with 16 bases between them. The length of the CDR3 is 15 residues. Germline CDR1 is SGHNT and CDR2 is YYREEE (reference sequence). Regarding the study as a whole: A missense variant in DCLRE1C was later tied to TCR beta V- and J-gene trimming. Later analysis reportedly placed an Asian-associated ancestry cluster below the approximately 700-donor mean in N-insertions. Later analysis found that TCR beta chains associated with HLA were more clonally expanded than other, equally common chains. A likely sequencing artifact accounted for one observed cluster of highly shared sequence variants.

A single count supports this clone. Antigen: not known. The rearrangement uses TRBV5-4 and TRBJ2-7; a possible D gene is TRBD1 (7 bases). The TCR originated in a woman aged 40 to 50 in good health and CMV-seropositive. The source material was PBMCs. The CDR3: CASSPRRGLAYEQYF. Written as DNA, the CDR3 is TGTGCCAGCAGCCCAAGGAGGGGGCTCGCCTACGAGCAGTACTTC.